The 21 T cell receptor beta chains below come from one sample, sequenced in a study of regulatory T cells in long-lasting Graves disease. The time point denotes: persistent/refractory GD, antithyroid drugs over 5 years with positive TRAb. Preparation of the TCR library used RNA extracted from PBMCs. Investigators prepared the TCR beta libraries by applying iRepertoire HTBI primers and Arm-PCR of CDR3 regions. MiXCR, run by TCRdb on the multiplex PCR reads, gives a single entry per CDR3 protein. The sample has about half a million distinct CDR3 sequences; 22% are singletons. The starting material was peripheral blood mononuclear cells (PBMCs), obtained when the disease was refractory, from a patient treated with antithyroid drugs. These receptors came from a female donor with Graves disease.

This clonotype was seen a few times. As the CDR3 is not closed by the conserved phenylalanine or tryptophan, this likely results from a read error. The V gene is TRBV5-1, the J gene TRBJ1-1; D is unclear. There are 13 residues in the CDR3. V lost 4 bases and J lost 1, with 8 bases in between. Germline CDR1 SGHRS, CDR2 YFSETQ. The CDR3: CASSQPGNTEAFL. As DNA, the CDR3 is TGCGCCAGCAGCCAACCAGGGAACACTGAAGCTTTCCTT.

This clonotype turned up a few times. V and J are TRBV27 and TRBJ1-4; 8 bases map to TRBD1. V lost 8 bases and J lost 6; bases outside the gene matches: 5. There are 13 residues in the CDR3. CDR1 and CDR2 from the germline V gene are MNHEY and SMNVEV (reference sequence). CDR3 DNA: TGTGCCAGCCGGGGACAGGCGGATGAAAAACTGTTTTTT. It specifies CASRGQADEKLFF.

This clonotype was found many times. The chain links TRBV7-2 to TRBJ1-6; no clear D gene. Trimming removed 3 bases from V and 10 bases from J, with 13 bases in between. Germline CDR1 reads SGHTA; CDR2 reads FQGNSA. This CDR3 has 14 amino acids. The CDR3 region is CASSLPTVNSPLHF. The CDR3 coding sequence is TGTGCCAGCAGCTTGCCGACCGTAAACTCACCCCTCCACTTT.

Worth noting for this clonotype: Being one base from a much bigger clone, this may be a read error. V usage is TRBV5-1 and J usage is TRBJ2-7; D gene unclear. The germline CDR1 and CDR2 sequences are SGHRS and YFSETQ. V was cut by 0 bases and J by 6 bases, with 10 bases left in between. This CDR3 has 13 amino acids. CDR3 sequence: CASSLVGLSEQYF. The CDR3 nucleotides are TGCGCCAGCAGCTTGGTGGGATTGAGCGAGCAGTACTTC.

This clonotype was detected ten times or more. The V call is TRBV2, the J call TRBJ2-7, with D hard to call. Looked up from germline, CDR1 is SNHLY and CDR2 is FYNNEI. CDR3 length: 13 residues. Trimming cost V 2 bases and J 5 bases, with 10 bases left between them. CDR3 coding DNA: TGTGCCAGCAGTGAATGGTGGGGAAACGAGCAGTACTTC. Translation gives CASSEWWGNEQYF.

The V call is TRBV7-2, the J call TRBJ2-7; tentative D call: TRBD2 (6 bases). V lost 5 bases, J lost 2 bases, and 16 bases lay in between. The CDR3 covers 15 residues. Germline loops: CDR1 SGHTA, CDR2 FQGNSA. The CDR3 DNA is TGTGCCAGCAGCCCACGACTAGGGAGCCCCTACGAGCAGTACTTC. It yields the protein CASSPRLGSPYEQYF.

CDR3 coding DNA: TGTGCCAGCAGCTTCAGGAGCGGGGCCTTAAGCAATCAGCCCCAGCATTTT. Translated, it gives CASSFRSGALSNQPQHF. This chain joins TRBV5-5 and TRBJ1-5; D may be TRBD1 (5 bases). Trimming left V 2 bases short and J 1 base short, with 16 bases between. This CDR3 is 17 amino acids long. The V gene's germline CDR1 is SGHKS and CDR2 YYEKEE (reference sequence).

There are a few counts of this clonotype. The V gene is TRBV7-6, the J gene TRBJ2-7; 8 bases map to TRBD2. The CDR3 is 14 residues long. Germline CDR1 reads SGHVS; CDR2 reads FNYEAQ. With 5 bases clipped from V and 4 bases from J, the junction kept 7 bases outside the gene matches. CDR3 nucleotide sequence: TGTGCCAGCAGCATCGGGACTAGGGGGTACGAGCAGTACTTC. This gives the protein CASSIGTRGYEQYF.

The gene calls are TRBV24-1 and TRBJ1-6; D call uncertain. V lost 1 base, J lost 5 bases, and 11 bases lay in between. Looked up from germline, CDR1 is KGHDR and CDR2 is SFDVKD. The length of the CDR3 is 16 residues. Here the CDR3 DNA reads TGTGCCACCAGTGATTTCCACTCCAGCCATAATTCACCCCTCCACTTT. Translated: CATSDFHSSHNSPLHF.

This clonotype came up a few times. The gene calls are TRBV28 and TRBJ2-3, with D hard to call. Germline V gene lookup returns CDR1 MDHEN and CDR2 SYDVKM. The CDR3 has 14 amino acids. Trimming shortened V by 5 bases and J by 2 bases, and 11 bases separated the two germline ends. CDR3 amino acids: CASSLTFPTDTQYF. The CDR3 nucleotides are TGTGCCAGCAGTCTAACCTTCCCCACAGATACGCAGTATTTT.

Many counts were recorded for this clonotype. The V and J genes are TRBV28 and TRBJ1-2, with D tentatively TRBD1 (5 bases). Germline V gene sequence: CDR1 MDHEN, CDR2 SYDVKM. The CDR3 loop spans 12 amino acids. V was cut by 11 bases and J by 4 bases, with 14 bases left in between. The CDR3 spells CAGGGGRYGYTF. The CDR3 DNA sequence: TGTGCCGGGGGGGGAGGCCGCTATGGCTACACCTTC.

CDR3 in DNA: TGTGCCGGGAAATCAGGGAACACCGGGGAGCTGTTTTTT. Encoded protein: CAGKSGNTGELFF. V gene TRBV19 combines with J gene TRBJ2-2, with unresolved D. V was pared by 11 bases and J by 1 base, with 11 bases between. In germline, CDR1 is LNHDA, CDR2 SQIVND (reference sequence). The CDR3 covers 13 residues.

This clonotype has a count of ten or more. This chain uses TRBV12-3 or TRBV12-4 with TRBJ1-5, with 7 bases lining up with TRBD1. V gave up 5 bases and J gave up 6 bases; unmatched junction bases: 7. This CDR3 is built from 14 residues. The DNA for the CDR3 is TGTGCCAGCAGTCTCTTGAACAGGGGTCAGCCCCAGCATTTT. Amino acid sequence: CASSLLNRGQPQHF.

This clonotype was counted between two and nine times. This chain uses TRBV29-1 with TRBJ1-2; D perhaps matches TRBD1 (5 bases). The V gene's germline CDR1 is SQVTM and CDR2 ANQGSEA. This CDR3 comprises 10 residues. Trimming cost V 3 bases and J 7 bases, with 6 bases left between them. The CDR3 here is CSVEQGGYTF. For the CDR3, the DNA is TGCAGCGTTGAGCAGGGTGGCTACACCTTC. Together with reference TRBV29-1 and TRBJ1-2, the CDR3 gives the full variable domain: SAVISQKPSRDICQRGTSLTIQCQVDSQVTMMFWYRQQPGQSLTLIATANQGSEATYESGFVIDKFPISRPNLTFSTLTVSNMSPEDSSIYLCSVEQGGYTFGSGTRLTVV.

This clonotype was picked up many times. The rearrangement links TRBV28 to TRBJ2-7; tentative D call: TRBD1 (6 bases). The V end was cut by 5 bases, the J end by 1 base, with 18 bases between. CDR1 is MDHEN and CDR2 is SYDVKM in the germline V gene. The CDR3 covers 16 residues. The CDR3 protein is CASSPYGQSGSYEQYF. Here the CDR3 DNA reads TGTGCCAGCAGTCCCTACGGACAGTCTGGATCCTACGAGCAGTACTTC.

The genes are TRBV4-1 and TRBJ1-3; 7 bases agree with TRBD1. Looked up from germline, CDR1 is MGHRA and CDR2 is YSYEKL. Trimming removed 2 bases from V and 4 bases from J; junction bases left unmatched: 8. The CDR3 extends over 16 amino acids. DNA for the CDR3: TGCGCCAGCAGCCAAAGGGACAGACAAAAAGGAAACACCATATATTTT. This gives the protein CASSQRDRQKGNTIYF.

This clonotype showed up just a few times. This chain connects TRBV7-9 to TRBJ2-6; TRBD2 agrees at 10 bases. V was pared by 5 bases and J by 0 bases, with 10 bases of the junction left unmatched. This CDR3 comprises 19 residues. Germline assignment: CDR1 SEHNR and CDR2 FQNEAQ (reference sequence). The CDR3, as DNA: TGTGCCAGCAGCCCAGGGACTAGCGCCCAAAGCTCTGGGGCCAACGTCCTGACTTTC. Translated: CASSPGTSAQSSGANVLTF.

This clonotype was seen a handful of times. The chain has TRBV6-1 and TRBJ2-7, with unresolved D. V was pared by 11 bases and J by 5 bases, with 13 bases between. The CDR3 loop spans 11 amino acids. The germline V gene has CDR1 MNHNS and CDR2 SASEGT. The CDR3: CASWSFDEQYF. The CDR3 region has the DNA TGTGCCTCTTGGAGTTTCGACGAGCAGTACTTC.

V usage is TRBV3-1 and J usage is TRBJ1-2; D is perhaps TRBD1 (5 bases). CDR3 length: 12 residues. The V gene lost 7 bases and the J gene lost 7 bases, with 13 bases spanning the gap. Looked up from germline, CDR1 is LGHDT and CDR2 is YNNKEL (reference sequence). CDR3 DNA: TGTGCCAGCACCCACCAGGGATCTGGCTACACCTTC. Its translation: CASTHQGSGYTF.

The chain has TRBV12-3 or TRBV12-4 and TRBJ1-1; D uncertain. Trimming pared 5 bases from V and 3 bases from J, leaving 13 bases between. The CDR3 consists of 14 residues. The DNA of the CDR3 is TGTGCCAGCAGTCTACCGGGCACTTACACTGAAGCTTTCTTT. This codes for CASSLPGTYTEAFF.

This sequence joins TRBV9 and TRBJ2-3; the D call may be TRBD1 or TRBD2 (5 bases each). In germline, CDR1 is SGDLS, CDR2 YYNGEE. V was trimmed by 0 bases and J by 1 base, leaving 21 bases between them. The length of the CDR3 is 19 residues. The CDR3 sequence: CASSVVSGGPGLGTDTQYF. Written as DNA, the CDR3 is TGTGCCAGCAGCGTAGTCTCTGGGGGTCCCGGACTGGGCACAGATACGCAGTATTTT.